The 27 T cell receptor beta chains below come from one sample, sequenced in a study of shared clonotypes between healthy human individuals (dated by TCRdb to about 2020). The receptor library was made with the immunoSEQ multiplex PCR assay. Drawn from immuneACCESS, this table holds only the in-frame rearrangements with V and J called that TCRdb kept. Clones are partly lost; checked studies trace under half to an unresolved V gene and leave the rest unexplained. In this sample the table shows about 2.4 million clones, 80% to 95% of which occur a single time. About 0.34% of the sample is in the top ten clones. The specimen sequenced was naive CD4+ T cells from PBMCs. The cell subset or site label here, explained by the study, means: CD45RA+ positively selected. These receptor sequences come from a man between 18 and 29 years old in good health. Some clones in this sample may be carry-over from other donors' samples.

The CDR3 DNA reads as TGTGCCAGCAGCCCCCGGCAGGCCTATGGCTACACCTTC. Its translation: CASSPRQAYGYTF. The chain carries TRBV7-2 and TRBJ1-2; D is unclear. Germline assignment: CDR1 SGHTA and CDR2 FQGNSA. The CDR3 has 13 amino acids. V was cut by 5 bases and J by 4 bases, with 11 bases left in between.

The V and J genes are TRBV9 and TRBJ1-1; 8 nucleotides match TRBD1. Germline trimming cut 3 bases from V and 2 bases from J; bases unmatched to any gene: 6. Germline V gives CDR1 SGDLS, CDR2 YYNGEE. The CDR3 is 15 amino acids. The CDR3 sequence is CASSARQGINTEAFF. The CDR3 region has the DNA TGTGCCAGCAGCGCCAGACAGGGGATCAACACTGAAGCTTTCTTT.

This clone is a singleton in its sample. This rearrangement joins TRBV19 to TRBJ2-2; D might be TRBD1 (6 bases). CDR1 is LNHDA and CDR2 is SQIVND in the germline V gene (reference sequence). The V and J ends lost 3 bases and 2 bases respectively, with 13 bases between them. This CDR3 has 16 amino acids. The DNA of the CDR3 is TGTGCCAGTAGTATTCAGGACAGTCTCAACACCGGGGAGCTGTTTTTT. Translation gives CASSIQDSLNTGELFF.

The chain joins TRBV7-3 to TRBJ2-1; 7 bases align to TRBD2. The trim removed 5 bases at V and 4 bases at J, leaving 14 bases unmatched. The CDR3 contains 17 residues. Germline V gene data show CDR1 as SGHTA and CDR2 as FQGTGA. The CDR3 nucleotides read TGTGCCAGCAGCCCAACCCCTGGGGGGAGGGCTTACAATGAGCAGTTCTTC. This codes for CASSPTPGGRAYNEQFF. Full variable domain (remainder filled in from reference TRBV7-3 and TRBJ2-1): GAGVSQTPSNKVTEKGKYVELRCDPISGHTALYWYRQSLGQGPEFLIYFQGTGAADDSGLPNDRFFAVRPEGSVSTLKIQRTERGDSAVYLCASSPTPGGRAYNEQFFGPGTRLTVL.

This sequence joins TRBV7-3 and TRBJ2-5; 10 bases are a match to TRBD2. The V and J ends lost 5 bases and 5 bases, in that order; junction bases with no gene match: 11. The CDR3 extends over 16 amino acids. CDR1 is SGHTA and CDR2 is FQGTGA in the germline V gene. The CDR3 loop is CASSPHSGTSVETQYF. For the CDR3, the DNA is TGTGCCAGCAGCCCGCACTCCGGGACTAGCGTTGAGACCCAGTACTTC. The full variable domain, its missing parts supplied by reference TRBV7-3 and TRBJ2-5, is GAGVSQTPSNKVTEKGKYVELRCDPISGHTALYWYRQSLGQGPEFLIYFQGTGAADDSGLPNDRFFAVRPEGSVSTLKIQRTERGDSAVYLCASSPHSGTSVETQYFGPGTRLLVL.

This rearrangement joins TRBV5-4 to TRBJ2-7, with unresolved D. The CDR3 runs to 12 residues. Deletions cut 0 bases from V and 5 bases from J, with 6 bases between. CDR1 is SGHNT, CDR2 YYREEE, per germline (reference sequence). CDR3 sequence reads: CASSLDYHEQYF. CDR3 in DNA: TGTGCCAGCAGCTTGGACTACCACGAGCAGTACTTC.

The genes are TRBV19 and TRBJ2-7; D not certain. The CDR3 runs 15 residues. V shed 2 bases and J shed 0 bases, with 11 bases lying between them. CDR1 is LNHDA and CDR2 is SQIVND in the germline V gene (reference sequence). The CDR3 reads CASSIHLDGSYEQYF. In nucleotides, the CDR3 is TGTGCCAGTAGTATACACCTGGACGGCTCCTACGAGCAGTACTTC.

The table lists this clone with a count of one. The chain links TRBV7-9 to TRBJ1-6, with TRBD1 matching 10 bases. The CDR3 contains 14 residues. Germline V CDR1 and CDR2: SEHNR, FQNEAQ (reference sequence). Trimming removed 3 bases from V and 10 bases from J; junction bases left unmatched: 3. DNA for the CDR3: TGTGCCAGCAGCTTGACAGGGGGCCCGTCACCCCTCCACTTT. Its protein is CASSLTGGPSPLHF.

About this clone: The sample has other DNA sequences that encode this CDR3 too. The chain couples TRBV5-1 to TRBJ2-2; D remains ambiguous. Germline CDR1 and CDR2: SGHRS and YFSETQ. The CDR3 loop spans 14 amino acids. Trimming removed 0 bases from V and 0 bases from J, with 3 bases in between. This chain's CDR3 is CASSLAPNTGELFF. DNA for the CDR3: TGCGCCAGCAGCTTGGCCCCGAACACCGGGGAGCTGTTTTTT.

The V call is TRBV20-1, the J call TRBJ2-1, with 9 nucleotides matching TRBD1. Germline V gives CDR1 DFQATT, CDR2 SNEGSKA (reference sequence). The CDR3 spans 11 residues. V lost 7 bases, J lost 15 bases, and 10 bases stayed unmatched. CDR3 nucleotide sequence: TGCAGTGTCCGAAGCGGGACAGGGAGGTTCTTC. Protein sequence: CSVRSGTGRFF.

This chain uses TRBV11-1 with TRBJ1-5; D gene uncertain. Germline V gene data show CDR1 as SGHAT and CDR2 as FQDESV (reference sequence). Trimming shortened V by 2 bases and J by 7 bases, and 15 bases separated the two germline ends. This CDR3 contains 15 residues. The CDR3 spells CASSLRRGLGQPQHF. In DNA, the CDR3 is TGTGCCAGCAGCTTAAGGAGAGGGCTGGGCCAGCCCCAGCATTTT.

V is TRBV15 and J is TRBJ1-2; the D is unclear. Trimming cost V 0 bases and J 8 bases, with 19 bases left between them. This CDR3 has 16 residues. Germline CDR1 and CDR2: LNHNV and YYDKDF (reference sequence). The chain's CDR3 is CATSRDRMSGIGGYTF. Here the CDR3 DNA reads TGTGCCACCAGCAGAGATAGGATGTCGGGAATAGGAGGCTACACCTTC.

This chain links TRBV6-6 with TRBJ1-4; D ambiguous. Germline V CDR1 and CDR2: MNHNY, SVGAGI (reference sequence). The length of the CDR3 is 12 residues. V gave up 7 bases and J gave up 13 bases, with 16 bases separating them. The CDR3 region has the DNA TGTGCCAGCACCGACGGATTCCGGAGACTGTTTTTT. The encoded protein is CASTDGFRRLFF.

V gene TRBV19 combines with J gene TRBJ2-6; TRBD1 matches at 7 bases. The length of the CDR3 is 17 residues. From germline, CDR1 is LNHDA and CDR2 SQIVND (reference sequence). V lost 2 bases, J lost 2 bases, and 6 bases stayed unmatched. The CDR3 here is CASSIWTGSAGANVLTF. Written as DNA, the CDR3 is TGTGCCAGTAGTATATGGACAGGTTCGGCTGGGGCCAACGTCCTGACTTTC.

The DNA of the CDR3 is TGTGCCAGCAGCCAAGATAGCGGGGGGGATACGCAGTATTTT. Its protein is CASSQDSGGDTQYF. The rearrangement joins TRBV14 to TRBJ2-3, with TRBD2 identical over 10 bases. CDR1 is SGHDN and CDR2 is FVKESK in the germline V gene. This CDR3 has 14 amino acids. Germline trimming cut 0 bases from V and 6 bases from J; bases unmatched to any gene: 0.

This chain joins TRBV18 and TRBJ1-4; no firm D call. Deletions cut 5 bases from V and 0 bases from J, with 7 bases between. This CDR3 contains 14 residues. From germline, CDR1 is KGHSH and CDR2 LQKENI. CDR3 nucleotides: TGTGCCAGCTCATACGTTGCAACTAATGAAAAACTGTTTTTT. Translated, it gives CASSYVATNEKLFF. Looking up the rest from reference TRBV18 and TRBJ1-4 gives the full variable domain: NAGVMQNPRHLVRRRGQEARLRCSPMKGHSHVYWYRQLPEEGLKFMVYLQKENIIDESGMPKERFSAEFPKEGPSILRIQQVVRGDSAAYFCASSYVATNEKLFFGSGTQLSVL.

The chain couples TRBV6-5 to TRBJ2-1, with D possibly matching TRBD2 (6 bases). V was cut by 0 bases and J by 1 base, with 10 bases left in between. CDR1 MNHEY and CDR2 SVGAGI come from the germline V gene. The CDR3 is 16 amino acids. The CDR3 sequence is CASSYSWGESYNEQFF. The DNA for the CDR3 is TGTGCCAGCAGTTACTCCTGGGGGGAATCCTACAATGAGCAGTTCTTC.

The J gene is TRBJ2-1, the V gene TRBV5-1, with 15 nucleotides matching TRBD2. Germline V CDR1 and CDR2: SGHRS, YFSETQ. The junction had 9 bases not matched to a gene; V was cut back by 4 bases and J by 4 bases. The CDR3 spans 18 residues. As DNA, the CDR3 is TGCGCCAGCAGCAATAAGGGACTAGCGGGAGGCCATTACAATGAGCAGTTCTTC. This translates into CASSNKGLAGGHYNEQFF. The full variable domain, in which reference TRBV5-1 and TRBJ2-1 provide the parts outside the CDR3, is KAGVTQTPRYLIKTRGQQVTLSCSPISGHRSVSWYQQTPGQGLQFLFEYFSETQRNKGNFPGRFSGRQFSNSRSEMNVSTLELGDSALYLCASSNKGLAGGHYNEQFFGPGTRLTVL.

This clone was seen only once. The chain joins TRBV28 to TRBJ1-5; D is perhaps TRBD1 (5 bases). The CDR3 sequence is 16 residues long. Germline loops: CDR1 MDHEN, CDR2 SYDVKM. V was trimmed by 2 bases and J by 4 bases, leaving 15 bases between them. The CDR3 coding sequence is TGTGCCAGCAGTTTAGCAGACCGGGGCAGAAATCAGCCCCAGCATTTT. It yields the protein CASSLADRGRNQPQHF.

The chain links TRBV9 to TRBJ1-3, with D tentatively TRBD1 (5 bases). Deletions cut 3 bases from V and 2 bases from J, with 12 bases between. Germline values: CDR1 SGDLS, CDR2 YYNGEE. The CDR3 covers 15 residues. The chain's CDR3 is CASSEETVPGNTIYF. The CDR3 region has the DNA TGTGCCAGCAGCGAGGAGACAGTTCCTGGAAACACCATATATTTT.

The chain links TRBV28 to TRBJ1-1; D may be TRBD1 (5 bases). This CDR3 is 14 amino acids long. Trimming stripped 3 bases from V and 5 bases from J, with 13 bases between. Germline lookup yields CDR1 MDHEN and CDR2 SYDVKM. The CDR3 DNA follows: TGTGCCAGCAGTTTTAGATGGGGACGGACTGAAGCTTTCTTT. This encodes CASSFRWGRTEAFF.

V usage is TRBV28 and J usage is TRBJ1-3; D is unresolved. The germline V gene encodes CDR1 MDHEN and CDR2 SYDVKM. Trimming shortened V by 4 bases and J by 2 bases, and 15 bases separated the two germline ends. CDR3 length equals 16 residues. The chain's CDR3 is CASSSLPAGTGNTIYF. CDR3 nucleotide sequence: TGTGCCAGCAGTTCCCTCCCCGCCGGAACTGGAAACACCATATATTTT.

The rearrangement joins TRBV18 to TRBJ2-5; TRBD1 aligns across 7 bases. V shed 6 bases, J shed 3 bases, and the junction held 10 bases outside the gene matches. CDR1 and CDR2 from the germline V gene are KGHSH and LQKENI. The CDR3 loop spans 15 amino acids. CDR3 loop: CASSRQGKREETQYF. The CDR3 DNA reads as TGTGCCAGCTCCCGACAGGGAAAGAGGGAAGAGACCCAGTACTTC.

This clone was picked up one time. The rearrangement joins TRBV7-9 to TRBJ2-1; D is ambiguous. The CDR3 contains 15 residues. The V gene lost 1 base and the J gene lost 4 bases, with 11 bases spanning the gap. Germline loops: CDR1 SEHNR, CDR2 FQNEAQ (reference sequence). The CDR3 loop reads CASSLVVGRYNEQFF. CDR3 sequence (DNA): TGTGCCAGCAGCTTAGTAGTGGGCCGTTACAATGAGCAGTTCTTC.

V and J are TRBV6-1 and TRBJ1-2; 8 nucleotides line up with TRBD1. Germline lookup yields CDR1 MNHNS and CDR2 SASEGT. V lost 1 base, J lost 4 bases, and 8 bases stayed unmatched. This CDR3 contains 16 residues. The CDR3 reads CASSEGWTGSVYGYTF. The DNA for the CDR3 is TGTGCCAGCAGTGAAGGTTGGACAGGGAGTGTCTATGGCTACACCTTC.

CDR3 bases: TGTGCCAGCTCACCACGGGAAGACGAAAAACTGTTTTTT. Translation: CASSPREDEKLFF. The chain couples TRBV18 to TRBJ1-4; unclear D gene. CDR1 and CDR2 from the germline V gene are KGHSH and LQKENI. V was clipped by 1 base and J by 8 bases, with 8 bases between them. The CDR3 contains 13 residues.

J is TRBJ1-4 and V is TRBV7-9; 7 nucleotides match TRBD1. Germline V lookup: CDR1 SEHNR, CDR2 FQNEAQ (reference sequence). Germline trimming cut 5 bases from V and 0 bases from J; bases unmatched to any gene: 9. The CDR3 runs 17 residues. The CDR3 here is CASSRGAGGPTNEKLFF. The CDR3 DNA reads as TGTGCCAGCAGCCGTGGGGCAGGGGGGCCAACTAATGAAAAACTGTTTTTT.